Following are 6 T cell receptor beta chains from one sample sequenced in a study of T cells in Graves' hyperthyroidism and ophthalmopathy. RNA transcripts were the template for amplifying TCR beta CDR3 regions. An initial round of RT-PCR targeting the TCR CDR3 relied on the HTBI primer set. TCRdb itself ran the multiplex PCR reads through MiXCR, one entry per CDR3 protein. The sample has hundreds of thousands of distinct CDR3 sequences; 15% to 19% are singletons. The sequenced sample was blood. The receptors derive from a young woman with Graves' hyperthyroidism.

As concerns this clonotype: A read error may be the cause here, since a much bigger clone is one base away. This rearrangement joins TRBV28 to TRBJ2-5; D remains unclear. The closer fit of TRBJ2-1 to the DNA end suggests the J call may be wrong. The germline CDR1 and CDR2 sequences are MDHEN and SYDVKM. The CDR3 covers 12 residues. In DNA form, the CDR3 reads TGTGCCAGCAGTCCCCAACCCCGGACCCAGTTCTTC. Translation: CASSPQPRTQFF.

There are a few counts of this clonotype. The chain couples TRBV19 to TRBJ2-4; the match to TRBD2 covers 7 bases. Germline CDR1 reads LNHDA; CDR2 reads SQIVND (reference sequence). The CDR3 consists of 15 residues. The V segment lost 6 bases and the J segment 9 bases; nucleotides outside the gene matches: 14. The CDR3 nucleotides read TGTGCCAGTAGCCCCGGGGACTACCATCGTGCCATTCAGTACTTC. It is translated as CASSPGDYHRAIQYF.

DNA for the CDR3: TGTGCCAGCAGCTCTGATTATTCGGCAGACCAATACAATGAGCAGTTCTTC. It codes for CASSSDYSADQYNEQFF. The chain employs TRBV5-4 and TRBJ2-1; D unresolved. Germline V gene lookup returns CDR1 SGHNT and CDR2 YYREEE (reference sequence). V lost 3 bases, J lost 4 bases, and 20 bases lay in between. The CDR3 length is 17 residues. The entire variable domain, with the rest obtained from reference TRBV5-4 and TRBJ2-1, is as follows: ETGVTQSPTHLIKTRGQQVTLRCSSQSGHNTVSWYQQALGQGPQFIFQYYREEENGRGNFPPRFSGLQFPNYSSELNVNALELDDSALYLCASSSDYSADQYNEQFFGPGTRLTVL.

This clonotype was seen only a few times. V usage is TRBV4-1 and J usage is TRBJ2-7; D perhaps matches TRBD2 (5 bases). V gave up 2 bases and J gave up 7 bases, with 9 bases separating them. Germline V lookup: CDR1 MGHRA, CDR2 YSYEKL. CDR3 length: 12 residues. DNA for the CDR3: TGCGCCAGCAGCCAAATCCGGGGTGAGCAGTACTTC. It codes for CASSQIRGEQYF.

This clonotype was recorded at least ten times. This chain connects TRBV18 to TRBJ1-1; D might be TRBD1 (5 bases). This CDR3 has 13 amino acids. CDR1 and CDR2 (germline): KGHSH, LQKENI. V lost 1 base, J lost 5 bases, and 8 bases lay in between. This CDR3 is CASSPQGWTEAFF. In DNA form, the CDR3 reads TGTGCCAGCTCACCACAGGGGTGGACTGAAGCTTTCTTT.

The rearrangement joins TRBV5-1 to TRBJ1-2, with D perhaps matching TRBD1 (6 bases). The germline gives CDR1 SGHRS, CDR2 YFSETQ. This CDR3 is built from 17 residues. V was trimmed by 3 bases and J by 7 bases, leaving 25 bases between them. The CDR3 reads CASSSPGAPGITGGYTF. The CDR3 DNA reads TGCGCCAGCAGCTCTCCGGGGGCTCCCGGGATCACCGGTGGCTACACCTTC.